This is a list of T cell receptor beta chains from one sample in a study of shared clonotypes between healthy human individuals. Repertoires were generated with immunoSEQ multiplex PCR, while TCRdb's copy carries only in-frame clones and drops some. This table has roughly 590,000 clones, nearly 97% appearing once. Material for sequencing was naive CD8+ T cells sorted from blood. The source is a woman in her 30s in good health. Each CDR3 is given with its conserved first and last residue. The order of the fields is V gene, CDR3 length, clone size, D gene, J gene, CDR3 protein, CDR3 DNA. A D gene is named only where the DNA matches it firmly. Clone size is shown for a subset of rows, as once, few, many or a class of expanded clone.

>TRBV28|15|.|.|TRBJ2-1
CASSSLRDLGYEQFF
TGTGCCAGCAGTTCCCTCCGGGACTTAGGATATGAGCAGTTCTTC
>TRBV6-5|14|.|.|TRBJ2-7
CASSYSAGSYEQYF
TGTGCCAGCAGTTACTCGGCGGGAAGTTACGAGCAGTACTTC
>TRBV4-1|13|.|.|TRBJ2-7
CASSQVLGDEQYF
TGCGCCAGCAGCCAAGTCCTCGGGGACGAGCAGTACTTC
>TRBV7-6|15|few|.|TRBJ1-2
CASSPLADKRYGYTF
TGTGCCAGCAGCCCACTAGCCGATAAGCGCTATGGCTACACCTTC
>TRBV4-1|13|.|.|TRBJ2-3
CASSQSGPGAQYF
TGCGCCAGCAGCCAATCCGGGCCTGGAGCGCAGTATTTT
>TRBV7-8|15|.|.|TRBJ2-7
CASSQGQGGPYEQYF
TGTGCCAGCAGCCAGGGGCAGGGTGGGCCCTACGAGCAGTACTTC
>TRBV5-1|12|.|.|TRBJ2-1
CASSLSDNEQFF
TGCGCCAGCAGCTTGAGTGACAATGAGCAGTTCTTC
>TRBV5-4|15|.|TRBD1|TRBJ2-2
CASSRKGARTGELFF
TGTGCCAGCAGCAGGAAGGGGGCGCGGACCGGGGAGCTGTTTTTT
>TRBV13|14|.|.|TRBJ1-2
CASSSGRINYGYTF
TGTGCCAGCAGCTCGGGACGGATTAACTATGGCTACACCTTC
>TRBV6-1|13|.|.|TRBJ1-4
CASSEALREKLFF
TGTGCCAGCAGTGAAGCGCTTCGTGAAAAACTGTTTTTT
>TRBV2|15|.|.|TRBJ1-1
CASIGQGAPYTEAFF
TGTGCCAGCATTGGGCAAGGGGCACCTTACACTGAAGCTTTCTTT
>TRBV4-1|17|.|.|TRBJ2-1
CASSQGWGSGSYNEQFF
TGCGCCAGCAGCCAAGGTTGGGGCTCGGGCTCCTACAATGAGCAGTTCTTC
>TRBV5-5|14|.|TRBD1|TRBJ1-1
CASSLAGGYTEAFF
TGTGCCAGCAGCTTGGCAGGGGGCTACACTGAAGCTTTCTTT
>TRBV7-9|17|.|TRBD2|TRBJ2-5
CASSSGLAGGSSETQYF
TGTGCCAGCAGCTCGGGACTAGCGGGAGGGTCTTCGGAGACCCAGTACTTC
>TRBV13|13|.|.|TRBJ1-2
CASSRGHSYGYTF
TGTGCCAGCAGCCGAGGACACTCCTATGGCTACACCTTC
>TRBV6-4|17|.|.|TRBJ2-2
CASSESANPIPTGELFF
TGTGCCAGCAGTGAATCGGCCAACCCAATTCCCACCGGGGAGCTGTTTTTT
>TRBV5-1|11|.|.|TRBJ2-1
CASSDRVEQFF
TGCGCCAGCAGCGATCGGGTTGAGCAGTTCTTC
>TRBV4-2|16|.|.|TRBJ2-7
CASSQDPVQDSYEQYF
TGTGCCAGCAGCCAAGATCCGGTACAGGATTCCTACGAGCAGTACTTC
>TRBV2|17|.|TRBD1|TRBJ1-5
CASSEVGQTGFHQPQHF
TGTGCCAGCAGTGAGGTGGGGCAGACAGGGTTCCATCAGCCCCAGCATTTT
>TRBV30|14|.|.|TRBJ2-7
CAWSGSASVYEQYF
TGTGCCTGGAGTGGGTCAGCATCGGTCTACGAGCAGTACTTC
>TRBV19|13|few|TRBD1|TRBJ1-5
CATDREGNQPQHF
TGTGCCACGGACAGGGAGGGCAATCAGCCCCAGCATTTT
>TRBV7-3|16|.|.|TRBJ2-5
CASSSENRQPQETQYF
TGTGCCAGCAGCTCCGAGAACCGTCAGCCGCAAGAGACCCAGTACTTC
>TRBV4-1|16|once|TRBD2|TRBJ2-5
CASSQDGLAGGETQYF
TGCGCCAGCAGCCAAGATGGGCTAGCGGGAGGAGAGACCCAGTACTTC
>TRBV6-1|14|.|TRBD1|TRBJ1-5
CASSEWDRGQPQHF
TGTGCCAGCAGTGAATGGGACAGGGGTCAGCCCCAGCATTTT
>TRBV27|15|.|TRBD1|TRBJ1-2
CASSAGTGTGYGYTF
TGTGCCAGCAGTGCGGGGACAGGAACGGGTTATGGCTACACCTTC
>TRBV5-6|14|.|.|TRBJ2-7
CASSLMTASYEQYF
TGTGCCAGCAGCTTGATGACAGCTTCCTACGAGCAGTACTTC
>TRBV11-2|18|.|.|TRBJ2-3
CASETYGLAPGERDTQYF
TGTGCCAGCGAAACTTATGGTCTCGCGCCGGGAGAGAGGGATACGCAGTATTTT
>TRBV2|15|.|.|TRBJ2-1
CASSQAANSYNEQFF
TGTGCCAGCAGCCAAGCGGCAAACTCCTACAATGAGCAGTTCTTC
>TRBV6-6|15|once|.|TRBJ1-1
CASSSVLLMNTEAFF
TGTGCCAGCAGCTCGGTTCTTCTAATGAACACTGAAGCTTTCTTT
>TRBV30|14|.|.|TRBJ2-3
CAWSVLTGSDTQYF
TGTGCCTGGAGTGTATTGACGGGGTCAGATACGCAGTATTTT
>TRBV15|16|.|.|TRBJ2-7
CATSRELGSWYDEQYF
TGTGCCACCAGCAGAGAACTCGGGTCCTGGTACGACGAGCAGTACTTC
>TRBV7-7|17|.|.|TRBJ2-5
CASSLGDGWEEEETQYF
TGTGCCAGCAGCTTGGGAGACGGGTGGGAGGAGGAAGAGACCCAGTACTTC
>TRBV27|14|.|TRBD1|TRBJ2-1
CASSLGTGGNEQFF
TGTGCCAGCAGTTTGGGGACAGGGGGAAATGAGCAGTTCTTC
>TRBV9|14|.|.|TRBJ1-5
CASSVGRGNQPQHF
TGTGCCAGCAGCGTAGGTCGAGGCAATCAGCCCCAGCATTTT
>TRBV5-4|14|.|TRBD2|TRBJ2-5
CASSGLAAEETQYF
TGTGCCAGCAGCGGGCTAGCGGCAGAAGAGACCCAGTACTTC
>TRBV7-9|15|once|TRBD2|TRBJ2-7
CASSLGLAGDYEQYF
TGTGCCAGCAGCTTAGGGCTAGCGGGCGATTACGAGCAGTACTTC
>TRBV28|14|.|.|TRBJ1-1
CASSLVRVNTEAFF
TGTGCCAGCAGTTTAGTCCGGGTGAACACTGAAGCTTTCTTT
>TRBV6-5|15|.|TRBD2|TRBJ2-3
CASSSSGVSTDTQYF
TGTGCCAGCAGTTCTAGCGGGGTCAGCACAGATACGCAGTATTTT
>TRBV6-4|14|once|TRBD2|TRBJ2-1
CASRALAGGGEQFF
TGTGCCAGCAGGGCACTAGCGGGGGGCGGTGAGCAGTTCTTC
>TRBV27|13|.|.|TRBJ1-5
CASSLSWNQPQHF
TGTGCCAGCAGTTTGAGCTGGAATCAGCCCCAGCATTTT
>TRBV14|15|once|TRBD2|TRBJ2-5
CASSQVWGGEETQYF
TGTGCCAGCAGCCAAGTGTGGGGAGGGGAAGAGACCCAGTACTTC
>TRBV29-1|15|.|.|TRBJ2-2
CSVEEGSSNTGELFF
TGCAGCGTTGAGGAGGGGTCCTCGAACACCGGGGAGCTGTTTTTT
>TRBV4-1|20|.|TRBD2|TRBJ2-1
CASSHQDGGTAGERGSEQFF
TGCGCCAGCAGCCACCAAGACGGCGGTACAGCGGGGGAAAGAGGATCTGAGCAGTTCTTC
>TRBV7-2|14|.|.|TRBJ1-4
CASSLSHFREKLFF
TGTGCCAGCAGCCTTAGTCACTTCAGGGAAAAACTGTTTTTT
>TRBV2|15|.|.|TRBJ2-7
CASIALGAAAYEQYF
TGTGCCAGCATCGCCTTAGGGGCCGCCGCCTACGAGCAGTACTTC
>TRBV7-9|15|.|.|TRBJ2-1
CASSYAGVAMNEQFF
TGTGCCAGCAGCTACGCAGGGGTAGCCATGAATGAGCAGTTCTTC
>TRBV2|14|.|.|TRBJ1-5
CASSGGYSNQPQHF
TGTGCCAGCAGTGGGGGATATAGCAATCAGCCCCAGCATTTT
>TRBV7-6|16|.|TRBD2|TRBJ2-7
CASSPIAGGNSYEQYF
TGTGCCAGCAGCCCGATAGCGGGAGGGAACTCCTACGAGCAGTACTTC
>TRBV6-5|15|.|.|TRBJ1-5
CASSYSGAGNQPQHF
TGTGCCAGCAGTTACTCAGGTGCAGGCAATCAGCCCCAGCATTTT
>TRBV28|14|.|TRBD1|TRBJ1-1
CASTMDRMNTEAFF
TGTGCCAGCACCATGGACAGGATGAACACTGAAGCTTTCTTT
>TRBV28|18|.|.|TRBJ1-5
CASRLGAPGEGSNQPQHF
TGTGCCAGCAGGTTGGGAGCCCCAGGGGAGGGAAGCAATCAGCCCCAGCATTTT